A single sample gave rise to the 13 T cell receptor beta chains below, sequenced in a study of OX40 agonist ivuxolimab in advanced cancers. Sequenced by immunoSEQ multiplex PCR; TCRdb stores in-frame clones only, minus some. The sample consists of some 64,000 clones, roughly nine tenths of them appearing once. The sample consisted of CD4+ or CD8+ T cells sorted from blood, taken in a trial of the OX40 agonist ivuxolimab. These receptors all come from an adult with an advanced solid tumor such as melanoma, head and neck, liver or kidney cancer.

V gene TRBV5-4 combines with J gene TRBJ2-5, with 12 bases that match TRBD2. Germline V lookup: CDR1 SGHNT, CDR2 YYREEE (reference sequence). The CDR3 has 17 amino acids. The V and J ends lost 2 bases and 2 bases, in that order; junction bases with no gene match: 7. The CDR3 DNA is TGTGCCAGCAGCTTACTCGATGGACTAGCGGGGCAAGAGACCCAGTACTTC. This gives the protein CASSLLDGLAGQETQYF.

The chain combines TRBV6-1 with TRBJ2-7; D is unclear. Trimming took off 1 base at V and 10 bases at J, with 14 bases between the two ends. Germline V gene sequence: CDR1 MNHNS, CDR2 SASEGT. The CDR3 extends over 13 amino acids. CDR3 nucleotide sequence: TGTGCCAGCAGTGAAGTCCCCGGACCCGCCCAGTACTTC. This sequence encodes CASSEVPGPAQYF.

The V call is TRBV6-6, the J call TRBJ1-1; 10 bases are a match to TRBD1. The ends lost 7 bases at V and 5 bases at J; junction bases unmatched: 7. This CDR3 has 14 residues. The germline gives CDR1 MNHNY, CDR2 SVGAGI (reference sequence). CDR3 loop: CASIRDRGVTEAFF. In DNA, the CDR3 is TGTGCCAGCATTCGGGACAGGGGCGTTACTGAAGCTTTCTTT.

This chain connects TRBV4-1 to TRBJ2-3, with 10 bases matching TRBD2. The length of the CDR3 is 17 residues. The V segment lost 3 bases and the J segment 0 bases; nucleotides outside the gene matches: 6. Germline V CDR1 and CDR2: MGHRA, YSYEKL. This chain's CDR3 is CASSHQQTSGSTDTQYF. In DNA form, the CDR3 reads TGCGCCAGCAGCCACCAACAGACTAGCGGGAGCACAGATACGCAGTATTTT.

This chain uses TRBV14 with TRBJ1-2; possibly TRBD1 for D (5 bases). This CDR3 region has 15 residues. Per germline, CDR1 SGHDN and CDR2 FVKESK. V was shortened by 0 bases and J by 2 bases, with 10 bases between the two germline ends. Here the CDR3 reads CASSQDQTANYGYTF. The CDR3 DNA reads TGTGCCAGCAGCCAAGACCAGACAGCGAACTATGGCTACACCTTC.

This clone came up a few times. V gene TRBV6-5 combines with J gene TRBJ2-3; 7 bases fit TRBD1. Germline loops: CDR1 MNHEY, CDR2 SVGAGI. Trimming took 5 bases from V and 14 from J; bases not matched to a gene: 10. The CDR3 spans 12 residues. CDR3: CASSKQGLAPYF. The CDR3 nucleotides are TGTGCCAGCAGTAAACAGGGGCTCGCTCCGTATTTT.

The chain joins TRBV7-9 to TRBJ2-7; 7 bases align to TRBD2. This CDR3 is built from 14 residues. Germline V gene lookup returns CDR1 SEHNR and CDR2 FQNEAQ (reference sequence). V shed 2 bases, J shed 3 bases, and the junction held 4 bases outside the gene matches. CDR3 in amino acids: CASSLSGLDYEQYF. The CDR3 nucleotides are TGTGCCAGCAGCTTATCAGGACTAGACTACGAGCAGTACTTC.

V gene TRBV6-5 combines with J gene TRBJ1-2; no firm D call. The germline V and J ends were trimmed by 4 bases and 0 bases, with 9 bases remaining between them. CDR1 is MNHEY, CDR2 SVGAGI, per germline. CDR3 length: 14 residues. The CDR3 here is CASSFPVTNYGYTF. The CDR3 bases are TGTGCCAGCAGTTTTCCAGTCACTAACTATGGCTACACCTTC.

The rearrangement uses TRBV5-6 and TRBJ2-7; 8 nucleotides line up with TRBD2. Germline V gives CDR1 SGHDT, CDR2 YYEEEE. The CDR3 contains 15 residues. Trimming at V came to 3 bases and at J to 3 bases, leaving 8 bases not matched to a gene. CDR3: CASSSIAAGDYEQYF. The DNA of the CDR3 is TGTGCCAGCAGCTCGATAGCAGCGGGAGACTACGAGCAGTACTTC. Full variable domain (missing parts from reference TRBV5-6 and TRBJ2-7): DAGVTQSPTHLIKTRGQQVTLRCSPKSGHDTVSWYQQALGQGPQFIFQYYEEEERQRGNFPDRFSGHQFPNYSSELNVNALLLGDSALYLCASSSIAAGDYEQYFGPGTRLTVT.

The rearrangement uses TRBV6-1 and TRBJ1-5; D remains ambiguous. The V and J ends lost 2 bases and 9 bases respectively, with 8 bases between them. Germline values: CDR1 MNHNS, CDR2 SASEGT. The CDR3 loop spans 12 amino acids. CDR3 in DNA: TGTGCCAGCAGTGAACCGACCAGGCCCCAGCATTTT. It is translated as CASSEPTRPQHF.

The rearrangement links TRBV6-1 to TRBJ2-5, with 16 positions matching TRBD2. The V gene end was trimmed by 6 bases and the J gene end by 3 bases; junction bases not matched to a gene: 1. The CDR3 covers 15 residues. The V gene's germline CDR1 is MNHNS and CDR2 SASEGT. CDR3 loop: CASSGTSGREETQYF. Written as DNA, the CDR3 is TGTGCCAGCAGCGGGACTAGCGGGAGGGAAGAGACCCAGTACTTC.

This sequence joins TRBV10-1 and TRBJ2-3; D gene ambiguous. Germline CDR1 reads WNHNN; CDR2 reads SYGVQD (reference sequence). The CDR3 runs 13 residues. The V gene lost 6 bases and the J gene lost 5 bases, with 12 bases spanning the gap. CDR3 in DNA: TGCGCCAGCAGACGGGCCGTTGAAGATACGCAGTATTTT. It specifies CASRRAVEDTQYF.

The rearrangement joins TRBV5-1 to TRBJ2-1, with TRBD2 identical over 7 bases. The trim removed 5 bases at V and 4 bases at J, leaving 9 bases unmatched. Per the germline V gene, CDR1 is SGHRS and CDR2 is YFSETQ. The CDR3 loop spans 15 amino acids. The DNA of the CDR3 is TGCGCCAGCAGATGGGACCATAGCGGGTACAATGAGCAGTTCTTC. Translation gives CASRWDHSGYNEQFF.